This TCR beta chain was captured by sequencing in a study of regulatory T cells in long-lasting Graves disease. In building TCR beta libraries, iRepertoire HTBI primers were used together with Arm-PCR of CDR3 regions. TCRdb redid the calling of the multiplex PCR reads with MiXCR, one entry per CDR3 protein. The data show about 290,000 distinct CDR3 sequences, with under 25% seen just once and around 50% held by the top ten. This clonotype was observed a handful of times. What it binds is not known. Time point noted: persistent/refractory GD, antithyroid drugs over 5 years with positive TRAb. The TCR library was made from RNA extracted from PBMCs. In each case, Graves' disease was diagnosed per American Thyroid Association guidelines. Findings and limits, study-wide: Few sampled subjects may have lowered accuracy.

The CDR3 consists of 13 residues. Germline V gives CDR1 MDHEN, CDR2 SYDVKM. The V and J ends lost 11 bases and 1 base, in that order; junction bases with no gene match: 3. Specimen: peripheral blood mononuclear cells (PBMCs), collected when the disease was refractory, from a patient treated with antithyroid drugs. V is TRBV28 and J is TRBJ2-3; 10 nucleotides line up with TRBD2. This receptor was obtained from a female donor with Graves disease. CDR3 sequence (DNA): TGTGCCGGAAGCGGGGGGGGCACAGATACGCAGTATTTT. Translated, it gives CAGSGGGTDTQYF.